This T cell receptor beta chain is drawn from a study of control samples from healthy donors and cancer patients. TCRdb keeps only in-frame clones here, not all; method: immunoSEQ multiplex PCR. The sample carries roughly 170,000 clones, approximately 92% recorded once. V lost 2 bases to trimming and J lost 5 bases, with 12 bases between them. The CDR3 contains 13 residues. CDR1 and CDR2 from the germline V gene are GTSNPN and SVGIG (reference sequence). J is TRBJ1-2 and V is TRBV30; TRBD1 might be the D (6 bases). The source material was blood. The receptor was derived from a man aged 18 to 35 in good health. The CDR3 sequence: CAWSTGRYYGYTF. The CDR3 bases are TGTGCCTGGAGTACAGGGAGGTATTATGGCTACACCTTC.